Below are 14 T cell receptor beta chains sequenced from a single sample in a study of PD-L1 blockade in urothelial cancer. Assay used: immunoSEQ multiplex PCR; TCRdb lists only in-frame clones, some missing. The sample lists about 63,000 clones, roughly 76% occurring once. Sample time point: pretreatment peripheral blood. This specimen consisted of PBMCs, obtained around atezolizumab (anti-PD-L1) treatment. These receptors all stem from a man aged 65 to 85 with urothelial cancer.

There are a few counts of this clone. The CDR3 sequence is CASSFPVRMSGNTIYF. CDR3 nucleotide sequence: TGTGCCAGCAGCTTCCCCGTCAGGATGTCTGGAAACACCATATATTTT. The genes are TRBV5-6 and TRBJ1-3; D uncertain. V lost 2 bases, J lost 1 base, and 13 bases lay in between. The CDR3 runs to 16 residues. Germline CDR1 SGHDT, CDR2 YYEEEE.

The chain links TRBV5-6 to TRBJ2-3; tentative D call: TRBD2 (7 bases). The germline V and J ends were trimmed by 4 bases and 1 base, with 16 bases remaining between them. CDR1 and CDR2 from the germline V gene are SGHDT and YYEEEE. CDR3 length equals 16 residues. The CDR3 DNA sequence: TGTGCCAGCAGCCTCACACTCGGGGGGCGCACAGATACGCAGTATTTT. It translates to CASSLTLGGRTDTQYF.

The J gene is TRBJ1-5, the V gene TRBV9; no definite D call. The CDR3 consists of 15 residues. Trimming removed 0 bases at V and 7 bases at J, with 14 bases between. The germline gives CDR1 SGDLS, CDR2 YYNGEE. The chain's CDR3 is CASSVGSGSNQPQHF. The CDR3 region has the DNA TGTGCCAGCAGCGTAGGATCGGGGTCCAACCAGCCCCAGCATTTT.

V gene TRBV6-1 combines with J gene TRBJ1-2, with D hard to call. This CDR3 contains 14 residues. The ends were cut back, 5 bases at V and 7 bases at J, with 17 bases in the middle. Germline V CDR1 and CDR2: MNHNS, SASEGT. As DNA, the CDR3 is TGTGCCAGCAGTTTATTGGGAGCGGCGAGTGGCTACACCTTC. Amino acids: CASSLLGAASGYTF.

This chain uses TRBV28 with TRBJ2-5; 11 nucleotides match TRBD1. J gave up 4 bases and V 6 bases, and 4 bases lay outside the gene matches. Germline assignment: CDR1 MDHEN and CDR2 SYDVKM. The CDR3 spans 14 residues. DNA of the CDR3: TGTGCCAGCAGAAGGGACAGGGGGATAGAGACCCAGTACTTC. Translation: CASRRDRGIETQYF.

The J gene is TRBJ2-5, the V gene TRBV7-6, with D possibly TRBD2 on 5 matching bases. This CDR3 is built from 15 residues. Deletions cut 4 bases from V and 2 bases from J, with 14 bases between. Germline V CDR1 and CDR2: SGHVS, FNYEAQ. The CDR3, as DNA: TGTGCCAGCAGCTCCCGAAGCGGATTTCAAGAGACCCAGTACTTC. It is translated as CASSSRSGFQETQYF.

The gene calls are TRBV9 and TRBJ2-3; 10 bases line up with TRBD2. The CDR3 totals 16 residues. J lost 5 bases, V lost 2 bases, and 8 bases had no gene match. In germline, CDR1 is SGDLS, CDR2 YYNGEE. For the CDR3, the DNA is TGTGCCAGCAGCGTTACAGCGGGGGGGCCGGGAGATACGCAGTATTTT. This gives the protein CASSVTAGGPGDTQYF.

V gene TRBV5-6 combines with J gene TRBJ2-2; 8 bases are shared with TRBD2. Trimming removed 3 bases from V and 0 bases from J; junction bases left unmatched: 1. The germline V gene has CDR1 SGHDT and CDR2 YYEEEE. CDR3 length: 15 amino acids. CDR3 sequence: CASSSGGPNTGELFF. For the CDR3, the DNA is TGTGCCAGCAGCTCGGGGGGGCCGAACACCGGGGAGCTGTTTTTT.

This clone appeared a few times. The chain carries TRBV5-6 and TRBJ2-5, with TRBD2 identical over 7 bases. The CDR3 has 14 residues. Unmatched junction bases numbered 5, after V lost 2 bases and J lost 4 bases. Germline V gene data show CDR1 as SGHDT and CDR2 as YYEEEE. The DNA of the CDR3 is TGTGCCAGCAGCTTCTCATCGGGAGGAGAGACCCAGTACTTC. Protein: CASSFSSGGETQYF.

The chain links TRBV7-2 to TRBJ2-3; no definite D call. Trimming shortened V by 2 bases and J by 3 bases, and 6 bases separated the two germline ends. Germline V CDR1 and CDR2: SGHTA, FQGNSA. This CDR3 is built from 13 residues. The CDR3 sequence: CASSLPPTDTQYF. The CDR3 DNA follows: TGTGCCAGCAGCTTACCCCCGACAGATACGCAGTATTTT.

The chain joins TRBV4-1 to TRBJ2-1; 13 bases line up with TRBD2. The trim removed 0 bases at V and 9 bases at J, leaving 5 bases unmatched. Germline V gene data show CDR1 as MGHRA and CDR2 as YSYEKL. The CDR3 has 16 residues. The CDR3 DNA reads TGCGCCAGCAGCCAAGATGCCGGACTAGCGGGAGTTGAGCAGTTCTTC. Protein sequence: CASSQDAGLAGVEQFF.

J is TRBJ1-2 and V is TRBV6-5, with 7 bases lining up with TRBD1. The CDR3 is 12 residues long. The germline gives CDR1 MNHEY, CDR2 SVGAGI. The trim removed 10 bases at V and 8 bases at J, leaving 10 bases unmatched. The CDR3 protein is CAISDRLTGYTF. DNA for the CDR3: TGTGCCATCTCGGACAGGCTAACGGGCTACACCTTC.

This clone was counted only a few times. This rearrangement joins TRBV2 to TRBJ1-2, with 10 bases identical to TRBD1. CDR3 length: 14 residues. In germline, CDR1 is SNHLY, CDR2 FYNNEI. J gave up 7 bases and V 6 bases, and 8 bases lay outside the gene matches. The CDR3 reads CASRRDRGGRGYTF. CDR3 in DNA: TGTGCCAGCAGGAGGGACAGGGGAGGTCGTGGCTACACCTTC.

The V and J genes are TRBV7-9 and TRBJ2-2; 8 bases match TRBD1. Germline V gene data show CDR1 as SEHNR and CDR2 as FQNEAQ (reference sequence). This CDR3 comprises 16 residues. J was trimmed by 4 bases and V by 5 bases; bases with no gene match: 9. DNA for the CDR3: TGTGCCAGCAGCCCGCAGGGGGCGCAGTTCACCGGGGAGCTGTTTTTT. Encoded protein: CASSPQGAQFTGELFF.